This TCR beta chain came from a study of shared T cell receptors in the human thymus. This CDR3 comprises 13 residues. V was trimmed by 3 bases and J by 3 bases, leaving 9 bases between them. Germline lookup yields CDR1 MNHNS and CDR2 SASEGT. Repertoires were generated with immunoSEQ multiplex PCR, while TCRdb's copy carries only in-frame clones and drops some. The sample lists a few hundred thousand clones; roughly 94% were seen once. The sample consisted of thymocytes. The receptor comes from a human donor. V usage is TRBV6-1 and J usage is TRBJ2-7; D is uncertain. The CDR3 here is CASSEPKHYEQYF. In DNA form, the CDR3 reads TGTGCCAGCAGTGAGCCCAAACACTACGAGCAGTACTTC.